The 11 T cell receptor beta chains listed next were all sequenced from one sample in a study of T cells in localized non-small cell lung cancer. This table comes from immunoSEQ multiplex PCR, and its TCRdb copy is limited to in-frame clones, with some not included. The table includes about 40,000 clones, approximately 86% detected once. Sequencing was performed on peripheral blood, taken before any cancer treatment. The receptors shown here come from a man aged 18 to 49 with stage I lung adenocarcinoma.

The chain joins TRBV30 to TRBJ2-5; 16 bases map to TRBD2. This CDR3 contains 17 residues. V trimming: 5 bases; J trimming: 5 bases; junction bases outside the gene matches: 11. CDR1 and CDR2 from the germline V gene are GTSNPN and SVGIG (reference sequence). The CDR3 DNA reads TGTGCCTGGGGCCAGGGGACTAGCGGGGGGGCTTGGGAGACCCAGTACTTC. It encodes CAWGQGTSGGAWETQYF.

The chain links TRBV6-1 to TRBJ1-2, with D maybe TRBD1 (5 bases). The V end lost 7 bases, the J end lost 4 bases, and 16 bases lay between the germline ends. Germline-derived CDR1 and CDR2 are MNHNS and SASEGT. The CDR3 is made up of 14 amino acids. The CDR3 here is CASIVEGWAYGYTF. CDR3 DNA: TGTGCCAGCATTGTGGAGGGGTGGGCCTATGGCTACACCTTC.

DNA of the CDR3: TGTGCCAGCAGCCCGGAGGGGTACAATGAGCAGTTCTTC. Translated, it gives CASSPEGYNEQFF. The chain carries TRBV5-4 and TRBJ2-1; a weak D match, TRBD2 (6 bases). V dropped 4 bases and J dropped 4 bases, with 9 bases sitting between them. The germline V gene has CDR1 SGHNT and CDR2 YYREEE (reference sequence). This CDR3 has 13 residues.

The DNA of the CDR3 is TGTGCCAGCAGTTTAGGACCCATGGAGACTGAAGCTTTCTTT. The encoded protein is CASSLGPMETEAFF. V gene TRBV27 combines with J gene TRBJ1-1; D unclear. V was shortened by 2 bases and J by 5 bases, with 12 bases between the two germline ends. The CDR3 contains 14 residues. Germline CDR1 MNHEY, CDR2 SMNVEV (reference sequence).

For the CDR3, the DNA is TGTGCCAGCATTCTGGACAGCCCGATGAGGGGTGAGCAGTTCTTC. Protein: CASILDSPMRGEQFF. This rearrangement joins TRBV2 to TRBJ2-1; possible D gene TRBD1, 6 bases. The CDR3 runs to 15 residues. V gave up 7 bases and J gave up 9 bases, with 22 bases separating them. Germline V gene lookup returns CDR1 SNHLY and CDR2 FYNNEI.

CDR3: CASSFAGLYNEQFF. Written as DNA, the CDR3 is TGTGCCAGCAGTTTTGCGGGGCTCTACAATGAGCAGTTCTTC. The chain recombines TRBV28 with TRBJ2-1, with D maybe TRBD2 (6 bases). Germline assignment: CDR1 MDHEN and CDR2 SYDVKM. V was pared by 3 bases and J by 3 bases, with 9 bases between. CDR3 length equals 14 residues.

In the case of this clone: One end of the junction does not line up with germline, which may come from a read error. The gene calls are TRBV29-1 and TRBJ1-2; tentatively, D is TRBD1 (5 bases). This CDR3 is 10 amino acids long. In germline, CDR1 is SQVTM, CDR2 ANQGSEA. In DNA form, the CDR3 reads TGCAGCGTTGAAGGGTCCAGGGCCTCGTTC. Encoded protein: CSVEGSRASF.

The chain is built from TRBV4-3 and TRBJ1-2; D is unclear. Trimming removed 3 bases at V and 4 bases at J, with 12 bases between. Looked up from germline, CDR1 is LGHNA and CDR2 is YSLEER. The CDR3 consists of 14 residues. The CDR3 DNA reads as TGCGCCAGCAGCCAGACCAGACGGGGCTATGGCTACACCTTC. Its protein is CASSQTRRGYGYTF.

This clone showed up just a few times. This chain connects TRBV11-3 to TRBJ2-1; 8 bases line up with TRBD1. V shed 5 bases and J 4 bases; nucleotides not matched to a gene: 10. Germline lookup yields CDR1 SGHNT and CDR2 YENEEA. The CDR3 runs to 16 residues. CDR3 amino acids: CASSPGQGEVYNEQFF. CDR3 nucleotides: TGTGCCAGCAGCCCTGGACAGGGAGAAGTTTACAATGAGCAGTTCTTC.

The chain employs TRBV7-7 and TRBJ1-2, with D possibly being TRBD1 (6 bases). CDR3 length: 14 residues. V was clipped by 8 bases and J by 6 bases, with 19 bases between them. Germline V lookup: CDR1 SSHAT, CDR2 FNYEAQ (reference sequence). The CDR3 DNA sequence: TGTGCCAGCCCTTGTAGCAAACAGGGCAATGGCTACACCTTC. Protein: CASPCSKQGNGYTF. Full variable domain (remainder filled in from reference TRBV7-7 and TRBJ1-2): GAGVSQSPRYKVTKRGQDVTLRCDPISSHATLYWYQQALGQGPEFLTYFNYEAQPDKSGLPSDRFSAERPEGSISTLTIQRTEQRDSAMYRCASPCSKQGNGYTFGSGTRLTVV.

The chain links TRBV9 to TRBJ2-5; 10 nucleotides match TRBD2. J gave up 2 bases and V 0 bases, and 13 bases lay outside the gene matches. This CDR3 region has 19 residues. Looked up from germline, CDR1 is SGDLS and CDR2 is YYNGEE. In nucleotides, the CDR3 is TGTGCCAGCAGCGTAGGAGGGGGTACACCGGGACTAGCGCAAGAGACCCAGTACTTC. Residues: CASSVGGGTPGLAQETQYF.